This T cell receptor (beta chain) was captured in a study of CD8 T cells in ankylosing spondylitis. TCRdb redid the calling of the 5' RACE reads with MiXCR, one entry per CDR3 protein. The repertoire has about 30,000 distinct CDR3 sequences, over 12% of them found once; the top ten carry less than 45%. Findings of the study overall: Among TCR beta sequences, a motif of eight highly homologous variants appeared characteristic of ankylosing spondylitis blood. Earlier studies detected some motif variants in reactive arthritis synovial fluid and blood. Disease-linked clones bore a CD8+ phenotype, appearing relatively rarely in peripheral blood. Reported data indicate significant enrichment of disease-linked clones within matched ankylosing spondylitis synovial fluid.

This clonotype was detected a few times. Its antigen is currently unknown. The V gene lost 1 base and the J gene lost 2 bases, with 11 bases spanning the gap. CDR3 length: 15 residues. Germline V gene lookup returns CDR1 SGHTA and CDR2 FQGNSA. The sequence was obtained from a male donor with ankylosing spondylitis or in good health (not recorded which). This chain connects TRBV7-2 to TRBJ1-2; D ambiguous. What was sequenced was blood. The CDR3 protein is CASSLDVRGNYGYTF. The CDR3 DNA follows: TGTGCCAGCAGCTTAGATGTTCGGGGAAACTATGGCTACACCTTC.